In this sample, the clone carrying this T cell receptor (beta chain) turned up many times. Its antigen is not identified. The CDR3 runs 15 residues. The germline gives CDR1 SGHTA, CDR2 FQGTGA. Trimming took 1 base from V and 4 from J, leaving 13 bases between them. This entry comes from a study of T cell repertoires in cytomegalovirus infection. Turning to the study itself: Indications of both CMV infection and matching HLA type were provided by public TCR beta signatures.

TCRdb redid the calling of the reads with MiXCR, one entry per CDR3 protein. There are under 250,000 distinct CDR3 sequences in the sample; 6% to 8% occur only once, and around 6.5% lies in the top ten. Study outcomes and limitations: CMV carriers having the relevant HLA were flagged by cumulative public TCR beta family frequency. HLA-C-restricted TCR beta clonotypes specific for CMV led the ex vivo response.

Source material: PBMCs. This TCR came from a human donor in good health (CMV status not recorded). Some clones in this sample may be carry-over from other donors' samples. This sequence joins TRBV7-3 and TRBJ1-1; TRBD1 is a possible D gene (6 bases). CDR3 protein: CASSLKREGGTEAFF. The DNA for the CDR3 is TGTGCCAGCAGCTTAAAGAGGGAGGGGGGCACTGAAGCTTTCTTT.